This record covers a single T cell receptor beta chain. Its cognate antigen has yet to be identified. No base quality values were provided; no much bigger clone lies one nucleotide off. The CDR3 contains 13 residues, cysteine and phenylalanine counted. Here the CDR3 DNA is all that survives: 39 bases in frame from base 1. CDR1 and CDR2 (SQVTM, ANQGSEA) derive from the germline V gene. V lost 2 bases and J lost 7 bases, and the count of bases not matched to a germline gene is 5. Sequencing used an Illumina MiSeq. TCRdb reworked the public reads: Q25 trimming with fastp, MiXCR clone assembly, productive beta chains retained. Rows merge per CDR3 protein into single entries with the most common DNA and genes. This sample is represented by some 1,500 distinct CDR3 sequences; under 40% of them were singletons. Approximately 19% of the sample rests with the top ten. The source of the sample is a study of T cell repertoires in enteric fever (dated by TCRdb to the late 2010s). Broadly, across the study: The Salmonella-specific repertoire of circulating effector CD4+ T cells was reconstructed from volunteers who had been experimentally challenged with Salmonella Typhi or Paratyphi A. To pick out the circulating effector CD4+ T cells responding to Salmonella infection, the researchers turned to mass cytometry. T cell staining, including ex vivo staining, was performed with tetramers loaded with CdtB(105-125) peptide variants (SP110Y, ST110H). Four approaches were merged in the work: T cell receptor sequencing, unbiased single-cell cloning, mass cytometry and live fluorescence barcoding.

Results the study describes overall, beyond this receptor: Cross-reactive responses against distantly related Salmonella serovars, as well as clones recognizing antigens unique to S. Typhi or S. Paratyphi A, were included among the expanded clonotypes. Accumulation of T cells not cross-reacting between serovars appeared to be driven by single amino acid variations in the immunodominant proteins CdtB and PhoN. The study pinpointed HlyE and CdtB as immunodominant T cell antigens specific to S. Typhi and S. Paratyphi A.

Sequencing was performed on CCR7- CD38- CD4+ T cells from PBMCs. This clonotype was sampled from a human donor with Salmonella enteric fever, either typhoid or paratyphoid (not recorded which). The sequence links TRBV29-1 to TRBJ2-5, and 9 bases in between align with TRBD1. CDR3 reads: CSVERDRDTTQYF. The nucleotide sequence reads TGCAGCGTTGAAAGGGACAGGGATACGACCCAGTACTTC.